This T cell receptor beta chain was identified during a study of blood T cell repertoires in COVID-19. Study in general: The study drew acute and convalescent COVID-19 samples from the United States, Italy and Spain.

The CDR3 sequence is 15 residues long. Germline V CDR1 and CDR2: MNHEY, SVGEGT. Trimming cost V 5 bases and J 2 bases; bases outside gene matches: 4. Assay: immunoSEQ multiplex PCR; the TCRdb copy retains only in-frame clones and omits some. This table holds about 170,000 clones, 88% found once. The chain combines TRBV6-2 or TRBV6-3 with TRBJ1-5, with 9 bases lining up with TRBD1. The TCR was taken from a man aged 55 to 70 with acute or convalescent COVID-19. Sequenced: peripheral blood. CDR3 protein: CASSLTGGGNQPQHF. The DNA of the CDR3 is TGTGCCAGCAGTCTTACAGGGGGCGGCAATCAGCCCCAGCATTTT.